The clone carrying this T cell receptor (beta chain) was seen only a few times. This same CDR3 is encoded by further DNA sequences in the sample. These data come from a study of blood T cell repertoires in COVID-19. Study summary: The origin of the acute and convalescent COVID-19 samples was the United States, Italy and Spain. T cells, B-cell-depleted T cells, or PBMCs supplied cDNA or gDNA.

Per the original data handling: Amplified reference gene primers provided the basis for estimating nucleated cell counts. Only in-frame clones appear in the TCRdb table, and some are missing; sequencing was by immunoSEQ multiplex PCR. The V and J calls and clone size were taken over from that table, and D and trimming were inferred from the DNA. The data contain about 74,000 clones, almost 85% of them singletons. Material for sequencing was peripheral blood. The clonotype comes from a man in his 70s with acute or convalescent COVID-19.

CDR3 in amino acids: CASSPGLAGGPDTQYF. The DNA for the CDR3 is TGTGCCAGCTCACCGGGACTAGCGGGGGGGCCAGATACGCAGTATTTT. The chain recombines TRBV18 with TRBJ2-3; 16 nucleotides align to TRBD2. The CDR3 runs to 16 residues. The germline gives CDR1 KGHSH, CDR2 LQKENI. V was clipped by 3 bases and J by 4 bases; unmatched bases: 1.